Below, 27 T cell receptor beta chains from the same sample are listed, as sequenced in a study of graft-versus-host responses after intestinal transplantation. Assay: immunoSEQ multiplex PCR; the TCRdb copy retains only in-frame clones and omits some. Of over 45,000 clones listed, just under 95% were seen once; the top ten hold around 6.3%. The sequences come from PBMCs, collected around 800 days after a first intestinal transplant, on the day of a second. The receptors originated from a human patient who received an intestinal transplant, so some T cells may come from the graft donor.

The chain couples TRBV28 to TRBJ1-2, with D possibly TRBD1 on 5 matching bases. Per germline, CDR1 MDHEN and CDR2 SYDVKM. This CDR3 has 13 residues. The V end lost 8 bases, the J end lost 4 bases, and 14 bases lay between the germline ends. CDR3 nucleotides: TGTGCCAGCTCACCGGGGGGAATCTATGGCTACACCTTC. Protein: CASSPGGIYGYTF.

This chain uses TRBV6-5 with TRBJ2-7; TRBD2 is a possible D gene (6 bases). The germline V and J ends were trimmed by 0 bases and 3 bases, with 9 bases remaining between them. The CDR3 has 14 amino acids. CDR1 is MNHEY, CDR2 SVGAGI, per germline. In nucleotides, the CDR3 is TGTGCCAGCAGTTACTCGAGGAGGGACTACGAGCAGTACTTC. This encodes CASSYSRRDYEQYF.

This chain joins TRBV9 and TRBJ1-1; D is unresolved. The CDR3 totals 13 residues. Trimming shortened V by 0 bases and J by 3 bases, and 6 bases separated the two germline ends. The germline gives CDR1 SGDLS, CDR2 YYNGEE. The chain's CDR3 is CASSVGLDTEAFF. The CDR3 nucleotides are TGTGCCAGCAGCGTAGGGTTGGACACTGAAGCTTTCTTT.

V is TRBV15 and J is TRBJ1-4, with D unresolved. Germline lookup yields CDR1 LNHNV and CDR2 YYDKDF (reference sequence). CDR3 size: 15 residues. V was trimmed by 0 bases and J by 3 bases, leaving 8 bases between them. The DNA of the CDR3 is TGTGCCACCAGCAGAGATTTCGGATCTAATGAAAAACTGTTTTTT. Translating gives CATSRDFGSNEKLFF.

This chain uses TRBV28 with TRBJ2-7; D not certain. V was trimmed by 7 bases and J by 0 bases, leaving 16 bases between them. This CDR3 is 15 amino acids long. CDR1 MDHEN and CDR2 SYDVKM come from the germline V gene. CDR3 nucleotides: TGTGCCAGCAAACCCAGCGTCCCAATCTCCTACGAGCAGTACTTC. This gives the protein CASKPSVPISYEQYF.

The chain links TRBV6-1 to TRBJ1-5; the D is unclear. The CDR3 is 13 residues long. Trimming shortened V by 3 bases and J by 7 bases, and 10 bases separated the two germline ends. CDR1 is MNHNS and CDR2 is SASEGT in the germline V gene. The CDR3 DNA sequence: TGTGCCAGCAGTGACCAACAGACCCAGCCCCAGCATTTT. It is translated as CASSDQQTQPQHF.

The rearrangement uses TRBV5-1 and TRBJ1-2; TRBD1 might be the D (6 bases). V lost 0 bases to trimming and J lost 3 bases, with 6 bases between them. The CDR3 loop spans 13 amino acids. Germline CDR1 is SGHRS and CDR2 is YFSETQ. In DNA, the CDR3 is TGCGCCAGCAGCTTGGGGACAGACTATGGCTACACCTTC. Its translation: CASSLGTDYGYTF.

The V gene is TRBV19, the J gene TRBJ1-1, with 9 bases lining up with TRBD1. Per germline, CDR1 LNHDA and CDR2 SQIVND (reference sequence). The CDR3 totals 16 residues. J gave up 1 base and V 3 bases, and 6 bases lay outside the gene matches. The CDR3 bases are TGTGCCAGTAGTATTTTTGGGACAGGGACGAACACTGAAGCTTTCTTT. It codes for CASSIFGTGTNTEAFF.

The chain recombines TRBV4-3 with TRBJ2-7; TRBD2 agrees at 9 bases. The CDR3 sequence is 14 residues long. The germline CDR1 and CDR2 sequences are LGHNA and YSLEER. Unmatched junction bases numbered 5, after V lost 4 bases and J lost 4 bases. CDR3 residues: CASSLGLAGYEQYF. The CDR3 DNA follows: TGCGCCAGCAGCCTGGGACTAGCTGGTTACGAGCAGTACTTC.

The V gene is TRBV28, the J gene TRBJ2-4; no reliable D call. V was shortened by 5 bases and J by 3 bases, with 11 bases between the two germline ends. Germline-derived CDR1 and CDR2 are MDHEN and SYDVKM. The CDR3 has 14 amino acids. CDR3 sequence reads: CASSLHAFKNIQYF. In nucleotides, the CDR3 is TGTGCCAGCAGTCTGCATGCCTTCAAAAACATTCAGTACTTC.

This clone turned up a few times. This CDR3 reads CASTNHFNNEQFF. CDR3 nucleotides: TGTGCCAGCACCAACCATTTTAACAATGAGCAGTTCTTC. The rearrangement joins TRBV7-9 to TRBJ2-1; no clear D gene. This CDR3 has 13 amino acids. V lost 7 bases, J lost 5 bases, and 12 bases lay in between. Germline V lookup: CDR1 SEHNR, CDR2 FQNEAQ (reference sequence).

A single count supports this clone. CDR3 nucleotide sequence: TGTGCCAGCTCCCGAGGTAACAATCAGCCCCAGCATTTT. Translation: CASSRGNNQPQHF. V is TRBV18 and J is TRBJ1-5; D not resolved. The V gene's germline CDR1 is KGHSH and CDR2 LQKENI. The ends were cut back, 6 bases at V and 3 bases at J, with 9 bases in the middle. This CDR3 has 13 amino acids.

The chain uses TRBV28 and TRBJ1-1; D uncertain. With 5 bases removed from V and 1 base from J, the gap between germline ends came to 11 bases. The CDR3 extends over 14 amino acids. The germline CDR1 and CDR2 sequences are MDHEN and SYDVKM. The CDR3 loop reads CASSPLSGNTEAFF. Here the CDR3 DNA reads TGTGCCAGCAGTCCCCTGTCTGGGAACACTGAAGCTTTCTTT.

The chain couples TRBV6-5 to TRBJ1-5; 8 bases map to TRBD1. Germline assignment: CDR1 MNHEY and CDR2 SVGAGI. After removal of 5 bases from V and 0 bases from J, the junction contained 3 bases not matched to a gene. The CDR3 is 15 amino acids. The DNA for the CDR3 is TGTGCCAGCAGTCGACAGGGGACTAGCAATCAGCCCCAGCATTTT. Translation gives CASSRQGTSNQPQHF.

The chain recombines TRBV27 with TRBJ2-1; D uncertain. The V end lost 4 bases, the J end lost 5 bases, and 21 bases lay between the germline ends. This CDR3 is built from 17 residues. The V gene's germline CDR1 is MNHEY and CDR2 SMNVEV (reference sequence). In DNA form, the CDR3 reads TGTGCCAGCAGTTCCCATCGGTCGAACAAAGGTCACAATGAGCAGTTCTTC. Encoded protein: CASSSHRSNKGHNEQFF.

The chain recombines TRBV28 with TRBJ2-5; TRBD2 matches at 12 bases. This CDR3 contains 18 residues. The ends lost 4 bases at V and 2 bases at J; junction bases unmatched: 11. Germline CDR1 is MDHEN and CDR2 is SYDVKM. CDR3 bases: TGTGCCAGCAGTTCGACTCGGACTAGCGGGACACCACAAGAGACCCAGTACTTC. It is translated as CASSSTRTSGTPQETQYF.

The CDR3 coding sequence is TGTGCCAGCAGTACTCAGAGCTCCTCTGGAAACACCATATATTTT. Its translation: CASSTQSSSGNTIYF. The genes are TRBV5-5 and TRBJ1-3; the D is unclear. Deletions cut 5 bases from V and 0 bases from J, with 12 bases between. The CDR3 has 15 amino acids. Germline CDR1 reads SGHKS; CDR2 reads YYEKEE (reference sequence).

The rearrangement links TRBV6-5 to TRBJ2-5; D gene ambiguous. Germline-derived CDR1 and CDR2 are MNHEY and SVGAGI. Trimming removed 6 bases from V and 2 bases from J, with 7 bases in between. CDR3 length: 12 residues. The CDR3 sequence is CASSGPQETQYF. The CDR3 DNA reads as TGTGCCAGCAGCGGACCACAAGAGACCCAGTACTTC.

This clone showed up just once. The rearrangement links TRBV19 to TRBJ2-7; 7 nucleotides match TRBD2. The CDR3 length is 19 residues. J lost 0 bases, V lost 3 bases, and 17 bases had no gene match. The germline CDR1 and CDR2 sequences are LNHDA and SQIVND (reference sequence). The CDR3 nucleotides read TGTGCCAGTAGTATCCGGAAGGGGCGAAGTAGCGGGTACTCCTACGAGCAGTACTTC. It translates to CASSIRKGRSSGYSYEQYF.

The chain joins TRBV19 to TRBJ2-2; 13 bases are a match to TRBD2. V lost 4 bases and J lost 5; bases outside the gene matches: 10. From germline, CDR1 is LNHDA and CDR2 SQIVND (reference sequence). The CDR3 consists of 18 residues. Written as DNA, the CDR3 is TGTGCCAGTAGTACGCGCCCCGGACTAGCGGGAGTTACCGGGGAGCTGTTTTTT. It specifies CASSTRPGLAGVTGELFF.

The chain uses TRBV9 and TRBJ1-3; 7 bases line up with TRBD1. The J segment lost 4 bases and the V segment lost 0 bases, leaving 4 bases of the junction unmatched. The CDR3 runs to 15 residues. Per the germline V gene, CDR1 is SGDLS and CDR2 is YYNGEE. The DNA of the CDR3 is TGTGCCAGCAGCGTAGAGGGGACAGTCGGAAACACCATATATTTT. Protein product: CASSVEGTVGNTIYF.

This chain links TRBV14 with TRBJ2-7, with TRBD2 as a possible D gene (5 bases). V lost 1 base to trimming and J lost 3 bases, with 10 bases between them. Germline loops: CDR1 SGHDN, CDR2 FVKESK. CDR3 size: 14 residues. The CDR3 DNA reads as TGTGCCAGCAGCCAAGGACTACCGAGCTACGAGCAGTACTTC. Translation: CASSQGLPSYEQYF.

This chain connects TRBV4-1 to TRBJ2-2, with 8 bases fitting TRBD1. V gave up 4 bases and J gave up 2 bases; unmatched junction bases: 3. Germline loops: CDR1 MGHRA, CDR2 YSYEKL. The CDR3 contains 15 residues. The CDR3 reads CASSPGQGNTGELFF. The CDR3 DNA reads as TGCGCCAGCAGCCCTGGACAGGGCAACACCGGGGAGCTGTTTTTT.

The chain joins TRBV2 to TRBJ2-7; D gene unclear. The CDR3 contains 15 residues. Trimming stripped 7 bases from V and 0 bases from J, with 16 bases between. Germline-derived CDR1 and CDR2 are SNHLY and FYNNEI. The CDR3 region is CASTSLRWDSYEQYF. The CDR3 DNA reads as TGTGCCAGCACCTCACTCCGGTGGGACTCCTACGAGCAGTACTTC.

The chain is built from TRBV6-1 and TRBJ2-5, with D possibly being TRBD1 (5 bases). Germline V gene data show CDR1 as MNHNS and CDR2 as SASEGT. V was clipped by 2 bases and J by 2 bases, with 9 bases between them. The CDR3 is made up of 14 amino acids. This CDR3 is CASSELGQQETQYF. For the CDR3, the DNA is TGTGCCAGCAGTGAATTGGGGCAACAAGAGACCCAGTACTTC.

The chain employs TRBV7-3 and TRBJ2-6; no clear D. This CDR3 spans 16 amino acids. Germline V CDR1 and CDR2: SGHTA, FQGTGA. Trimming shortened V by 2 bases and J by 0 bases, and 8 bases separated the two germline ends. CDR3 DNA sequence: TGTGCCAGCAGCTTAGATGGTTACTCTGGGGCCAACGTCCTGACTTTC. It specifies CASSLDGYSGANVLTF.

Only one count was recorded for this clone. This chain uses TRBV6-6 with TRBJ2-7; perhaps D is TRBD1 or TRBD2 (6 bases each). The CDR3 has 15 amino acids. Per germline, CDR1 MNHNY and CDR2 SVGAGI (reference sequence). V was pared by 1 base and J by 7 bases, with 17 bases between. The CDR3 DNA reads as TGTGCCAGCAGTTACTTTGGGGGGCCCGAGGGGGAGCAGTACTTC. Translated, it gives CASSYFGGPEGEQYF.